These T cell receptor beta chains were read from a single sample in a study of blood T cell repertoires in COVID-19. Assay: immunoSEQ multiplex PCR; the TCRdb copy retains only in-frame clones and omits some. The table lists some 160,000 clones, roughly 84% of them singletons, with roughly 7.3% in the top ten. Sequencing was done on a sample of PBMCs or T cells enriched from blood (not recorded which). The receptor source for this set is a woman aged 45-60 years who had recovered from COVID-19. The conserved cysteine and the conserved F or W are not part of the CDR3 here.

j_call v_call cdr3_aa
TRBJ1-6 TRBV10-2 ASSDLRADNSPLH
TRBJ2-6 TRBV18 ASSLTPGVSGANVLT
TRBJ2-5 TRBV18 ASVQGFQETQY
TRBJ1-5 TRBV3-1/TRBV3-2 ASSHRGQPQH
TRBJ2-1 TRBV9 ASSVWTGPNNEQF
TRBJ1-5 TRBV29-1 SVGTSQNQPQH
TRBJ2-1 TRBV28 ASSPRLSSYNEQF
TRBJ2-5 TRBV11-1 ASSPSTGKTQY
TRBJ2-1 TRBV10-2 ASSATSRNNEQF
TRBJ2-7 TRBV28 ASSFQGAYEQY
TRBJ1-1 TRBV6-5 ASSYRQPSSGTEAF
TRBJ1-6 TRBV6-5 ASRLAGRDNSPLH
TRBJ2-7 TRBV11-3 ASSLGQTYEQY
TRBJ1-6 TRBV27 ASSELSYNSPLH
TRBJ2-7 TRBV6-1 ASSRDISYEQY
TRBJ1-2 TRBV7-9 ASSSLWDSPNYGYT
TRBJ1-1 TRBV11-3 ASSFSGQGNTEAF
TRBJ2-5 TRBV7-2 ASSLSGEQETQY
TRBJ2-1 TRBV19 ASRPRGVHEQF
TRBJ2-3 TRBV5-6 ASSPTVGGILGTDTQY
TRBJ1-6 TRBV2 ASQKEEGGSPLH
TRBJ2-3 TRBV3-1/TRBV3-2 ASSSTGTSGIFTDTQY
TRBJ2-7 TRBV28 ASSVEAEQY
TRBJ2-1 TRBV7-2 ASSLIAGGEQF
TRBJ2-7 TRBV24-1 ATSDPGLSHEQY
TRBJ1-2 TRBV3-1/TRBV3-2 ASSQVGGDSYGYT
TRBJ1-1 TRBV5-5 ASSFSGNTEAF
TRBJ2-1 TRBV2 ASSENRWGDNEQF
TRBJ1-6 TRBV28 ASSLGADNSPLH
TRBJ1-2 TRBV28 ASSLRVEGYT
TRBJ2-2 TRBV12-3/TRBV12-4 ASSRDSVGELF